Presented here are 2 T cell receptor beta chains from one specimen sequenced in a study of T cell clonality in common variable immunodeficiency. Repertoires were generated with immunoSEQ multiplex PCR, while TCRdb's copy carries only in-frame clones and drops some. Captured here are about 37,000 clones, none seen once; the top ten comprise around 3.2%. The sample taken for sequencing was peripheral blood mononuclear cells. Receptor source: a person aged 18-70 years in good health.

In this sample, this clone turned up many times. The sequence runs out 3 residues before the end of the CDR3; the remainder is reconstructed from the germline J gene. The chain has TRBV30 and TRBJ2-6; D may be TRBD1 or TRBD2 (6 bases each). CDR1 is GTSNPN and CDR2 is SVGIG in the germline V gene (reference sequence). V was trimmed by 5 bases and J by 1 base, leaving 21 bases between them. There are 18 residues in the CDR3. CDR3 DNA (partial): TGTGCCTGGGGTGGGGGGCAGGGCGCTGCTTCTGGGGCCAACGTC. It specifies CAWGGGQGAASGANV. The entire CDR3 protein reads CAWGGGQGAASGANVLTF.

In its sample, this clone was seen many times. The observed sequence ends 3 residues before the CDR3 terminus, with the missing tail filled in from the germline J gene. This chain joins TRBV5-4 and TRBJ1-6, with TRBD1 identical over 9 bases. V shed 2 bases and J 10 bases; nucleotides not matched to a gene: 7. Germline V gives CDR1 SGHNT, CDR2 YYREEE (reference sequence). The CDR3 sequence is 15 residues long. The CDR3 sequence is CASSFGTGTGSPLHF. The DNA read from the CDR3 is TGTGCCAGCAGCTTCGGGACAGGGACAGGATCACCC.